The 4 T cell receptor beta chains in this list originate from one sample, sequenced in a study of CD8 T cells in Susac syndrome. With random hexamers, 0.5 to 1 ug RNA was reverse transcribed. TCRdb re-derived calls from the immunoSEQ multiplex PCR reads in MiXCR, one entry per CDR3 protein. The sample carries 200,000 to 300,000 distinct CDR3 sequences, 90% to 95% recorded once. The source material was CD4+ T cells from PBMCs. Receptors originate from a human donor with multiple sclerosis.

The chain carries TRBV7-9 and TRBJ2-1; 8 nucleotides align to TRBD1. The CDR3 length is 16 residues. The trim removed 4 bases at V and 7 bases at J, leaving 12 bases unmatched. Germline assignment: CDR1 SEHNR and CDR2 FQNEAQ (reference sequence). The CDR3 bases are TGTGCCAGCAGCTGGGCAGGGGGCAAAGTGGGAAATGAGCAGTTCTTC. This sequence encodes CASSWAGGKVGNEQFF.

DNA of the CDR3: TGTGCCACCAGTGACCCTGGACTAGCGGGGAAGACGAACACCGGGGAGCTGTTTTTT. Encoded protein: CATSDPGLAGKTNTGELFF. The rearrangement uses TRBV24-1 and TRBJ2-2, with TRBD2 matching 12 bases. The CDR3 is 19 amino acids. Trimming removed 4 bases from V and 0 bases from J; junction bases left unmatched: 8. Germline CDR1 reads KGHDR; CDR2 reads SFDVKD.

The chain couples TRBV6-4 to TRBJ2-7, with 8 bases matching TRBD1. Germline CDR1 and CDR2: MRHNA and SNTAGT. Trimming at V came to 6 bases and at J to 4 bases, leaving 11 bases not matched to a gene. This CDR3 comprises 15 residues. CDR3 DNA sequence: TGTGCCAGCAGCGCATCTCCAGGGGGCAGTTACGAGCAGTACTTC. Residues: CASSASPGGSYEQYF.

CDR3 in DNA: TGCGCCAGCAGCGAAGGGACAGGGTCTTATCAGCCCCAGCATTTT. Translation gives CASSEGTGSYQPQHF. This chain uses TRBV5-1 with TRBJ1-5, with 9 positions matching TRBD1. This CDR3 is 15 amino acids long. Germline CDR1 SGHRS, CDR2 YFSETQ. The ends lost 4 bases at V and 5 bases at J; junction bases unmatched: 7. Full variable domain (remainder filled in from reference TRBV5-1 and TRBJ1-5): KAGVTQTPRYLIKTRGQQVTLSCSPISGHRSVSWYQQTPGQGLQFLFEYFSETQRNKGNFPGRFSGRQFSNSRSEMNVSTLELGDSALYLCASSEGTGSYQPQHFGDGTRLSIL.